The present T cell receptor (beta chain) was sequenced within a study of shared clonotypes between healthy human individuals. General observations from the study: About 5% of naive CD4 clonotypes were common to a handful of donors. The authors sampled blood alone, and tissue repertoires likely differ.

Researchers divided each subset's genomic DNA evenly across several immunoSEQ plates. In the original analysis: In the immunoSEQ data, sequences were junction-only and lacked quality scores, so filtering differed. Here immunoSEQ multiplex PCR was the method, and the copy in TCRdb shows in-frame clones only, minus some. V and J calls and clone size come straight from that table; D and trimming were deduced from the DNA. The sample holds some 2 million clones, around 96% seen once. In the case of this clone: Its antigen is still unknown.

Positively selected for CCR7, the CD45RO-negative cells used as naive CD8 cells excluded terminally differentiated effector memory CD45RA+ cells. Germline assignment: CDR1 LGHNA and CDR2 YSLEER. This CDR3 has 17 amino acids. V lost 4 bases and J 1 base, leaving 14 bases between the germline ends. Sequenced input: naive CD8+ T cells sorted from blood. This chain joins TRBV4-3 and TRBJ2-6; D is unclear. The sequence was collected from a man aged 18 to 29 in good health. The CDR3 sequence is CASSPENDGSGANVLTF. CDR3 DNA: TGCGCCAGCAGCCCTGAAAATGACGGATCTGGGGCCAACGTCCTGACTTTC.